The present entry profiles one TCR beta chain with its context. This entry belongs to a study of blood T cell repertoires in COVID-19. Generated by immunoSEQ multiplex PCR, the TCRdb table keeps only in-frame clones and is missing some. This table has under 250,000 clones, about 80% appearing once. The CDR3 spans 17 residues. Germline assignment: CDR1 MNHEY and CDR2 SVGEGT. The J segment lost 6 bases and the V segment lost 2 bases, leaving 5 bases of the junction unmatched. Sequenced: peripheral blood. The source of this sequence is an elderly man with acute or convalescent COVID-19. The chain employs TRBV6-2 or TRBV6-3 and TRBJ2-4, with TRBD2 matching over 15 bases. CDR3 in amino acids: CASSYRTSGRAGNIQYF. The CDR3, as DNA: TGTGCCAGCAGTTACAGGACTAGCGGGAGGGCCGGAAACATTCAGTACTTC.